This T cell receptor (beta chain) is drawn from a study of identifying expanded T cells in peripheral blood (dated by TCRdb to between 2018 and 2020). Study-level background: Separate aliquots of the same genomic DNA pool were sequenced to produce technical replicates, and four replicates were compared in pairs. Overall results and qualifications from the work: The authors expected that over much longer intervals, such as months to years, biological variance in healthy repertoires might increase even further. The binomial model flagged approximately 1.2 differentially abundant clones between technical replicates but about 16 over about 2 weeks and roughly 19 over approximately four weeks. Across all healthy-donor time intervals, the beta-binomial model significantly lowered both the number of clones called differentially abundant and the false-positive rate. Across all healthy donors, variance in clone template counts between approximately two-week samples was found to increase significantly with total template count.

No immune events, such as infections, were documented for the healthy donors during the collection period. Blood repertoires from healthy donors were used as a training cohort for calibrating time-dependent variance in a beta-binomial model of differential abundance of T-cell clones. The training cohort included approximately ten healthy donors, of whom 3 were female and 7 were male. Donor ages ranged from 29 to 64 years, with an average of about 41 years. Whole blood from each healthy donor was obtained from a commercial supplier and was collected at three time points around two weeks apart. For immunosequencing, genomic DNA was extracted from whole blood that had not been sorted. TCRbeta CDR3 regions were profiled by bias-controlled multiplex PCR amplification of genomic DNA with the immunoSEQ Assay. The study's processing was this. To quantify the absolute abundance of each unique TCRbeta CDR3 region, the sequences were collapsed and filtered. Differential abundance was tested with a binomial (Fisher-equivalent) model and with a beta-binomial model adding time-dependent variance fitted from healthy donors. Clones with fewer than 5 combined templates were excluded, and clones with Benjamini-Hochberg FDR below 0.01 were called differentially abundant. Using the form v = (b*log(k)+a)^2, the beta-binomial variance was modeled as a function of the total template count across the two samples. TCRdb took over this immuneACCESS table, retaining in-frame rearrangements with V and J assigned. Such tables are incomplete; in checked studies, under half of the missing clones stem from an unresolved V gene, and the remainder is unexplained. V and J calls and clone size are as listed in that table; D and trimming were resolved from the DNA. The sample contains 45,000 to 75,000 clones, under 85% of them found a single time. The biggest ten clones account for roughly 15% of the sample.

Concerning this clone itself: There is no known antigen for this receptor. No base quality information exists; no much larger clone differs at one position.

The germline V gene (reference sequence) supplies CDR1 SGHNT and CDR2 YYREEE. V ends up 2 bases short and J 6 bases short, with an unmatched junction base count of 7. Taken from cysteine to phenylalanine, the CDR3 has 16 residues. The CDR3 DNA has 48 bases and is translated from base 1. The chain joins TRBV5-4 to TRBJ2-3, with 12 bases aligning to TRBD1. This receptor was taken from a person aged 18 to 70 in good health. Sequences were obtained from blood. The DNA sequence is as follows: TGTGCCAGCAGCTTCCCGGGACAGGGGGCGCGTGATACGCAGTATTTT. Translated, it gives CASSFPGQGARDTQYF.